The clone carrying this T cell receptor (beta chain) was detected only a few times. No antigen is known for it. This record belongs to a study of blood T cells in healthy people across ages. Whole-study findings and limits: Diversity of TCR beta correlated strongly with naive T cell percentage.

Ranging in age from about 6 to 100, the donors were healthy Caucasian individuals from Russia. V dropped 1 base and J dropped 3 bases, with 7 bases sitting between them. The CDR3 length is 14 residues. The germline V gene has CDR1 LGHNA and CDR2 YSLEER. It was with a sample-barcoded 5' primer and a J-beta primer mix that a second PCR of roughly 6 to 12 cycles was run. Every individual sample yielded 2.5 million or more paired-end reads (each containing CDR3). TCRdb independently ran MiXCR on the 5' RACE reads; one entry per CDR3 protein. This sample has approximately 1,700,000 distinct CDR3 sequences, with about two fifths found just once.

The receptor was isolated from a human donor in good health. The chain couples TRBV4-3 to TRBJ2-1; no definite D call. The material sequenced was blood. CDR3 nucleotide sequence: TGCGCCAGCAGCCAAGTAATACGCTACAATGAGCAGTTCTTC. This sequence encodes CASSQVIRYNEQFF.